What follows are 15 T cell receptor beta chains derived from one specimen sequenced in a study of shared clonotypes between healthy human individuals (dated by TCRdb to 2019 to 2021). The library was produced with the immunoSEQ multiplex PCR assay. Sourced from immuneACCESS, this table was stored by TCRdb with only in-frame sequences that have V and J called. A share of the clones is absent; for the studies checked, an unresolved V gene accounts for under half, and the remainder has no known explanation. The sample table shows approximately 2.1 million clones, and about 92% are seen once. The ten biggest clones cover under 0.45% of the sample. Sequencing was performed on naive CD4+ T cells from PBMCs. The cell subset or site label for this specimen denotes: CD45RA+ positively selected. The receptors stem from a man aged 18 to 30 in good health. Some clones in this sample may be carry-over from other donors' samples.

The V gene is TRBV18, the J gene TRBJ2-7, with D maybe TRBD2 (6 bases). Trimming removed 4 bases at V and 0 bases at J, with 13 bases between. CDR1 and CDR2 (germline): KGHSH, LQKENI. The CDR3 consists of 15 residues. The DNA of the CDR3 is TGTGCCAGCTCACAGCAACTCGGGGGCTCCTACGAGCAGTACTTC. It yields the protein CASSQQLGGSYEQYF.

A single count supports this clone. The chain combines TRBV19 with TRBJ2-3; 10 bases are a match to TRBD1. In germline, CDR1 is LNHDA, CDR2 SQIVND (reference sequence). This CDR3 spans 20 amino acids. The V and J ends lost 6 bases and 1 base, in that order; junction bases with no gene match: 19. CDR3 loop: CASSSRPGQGSPMGTDTQYF. CDR3 DNA: TGTGCCAGTAGCTCAAGACCGGGACAGGGGAGCCCGATGGGCACAGATACGCAGTATTTT.

About this clone: Other DNA sequences in the same sample also yield this CDR3. The CDR3 protein is CASSDRSTDTQYF. In nucleotides, the CDR3 is TGCGCCAGCAGCGACCGTAGCACAGATACGCAGTATTTT. The chain recombines TRBV5-1 with TRBJ2-3; D unclear. CDR1 is SGHRS and CDR2 is YFSETQ in the germline V gene. Trimming removed 4 bases at V and 0 bases at J, with 6 bases between. This CDR3 has 13 amino acids.

The J gene is TRBJ2-7, the V gene TRBV5-5; D gene ambiguous. V was trimmed by 4 bases and J by 4 bases, leaving 6 bases between them. This CDR3 is 11 amino acids long. Germline loops: CDR1 SGHKS, CDR2 YYEKEE (reference sequence). The CDR3 coding sequence is TGTGCCAGCAGCCCCGGGTACGAGCAGTACTTC. It is translated as CASSPGYEQYF.

This chain connects TRBV2 to TRBJ1-4; no clear D. This CDR3 is 15 amino acids long. V lost 4 bases and J 4 bases, leaving 13 bases between the germline ends. Germline V CDR1 and CDR2: SNHLY, FYNNEI. The CDR3 sequence: CASSVLAGFNEKLFF. As DNA, the CDR3 is TGTGCCAGCAGTGTCCTAGCTGGCTTTAATGAAAAACTGTTTTTT.

J is TRBJ1-1 and V is TRBV27, with no clear D. Trimming took 5 bases from V and 1 from J, leaving 8 bases between them. The CDR3 extends over 13 amino acids. From germline, CDR1 is MNHEY and CDR2 SMNVEV (reference sequence). CDR3 sequence: CASSRWGNTEAFF. In DNA form, the CDR3 reads TGTGCCAGCAGTCGCTGGGGGAACACTGAAGCTTTCTTT.

V is TRBV6-6 and J is TRBJ2-5; weak D call: TRBD1 (5 bases). Trimming cost V 8 bases and J 2 bases, with 12 bases left between them. Looked up from germline, CDR1 is MNHNY and CDR2 is SVGAGI (reference sequence). The CDR3 is 13 residues long. CDR3 nucleotide sequence: TGTGCCAGCCGTGTGACAGCACAAGAGACCCAGTACTTC. Protein: CASRVTAQETQYF.

J is TRBJ1-1 and V is TRBV4-1; D gene uncertain. The CDR3 length is 16 residues. From germline, CDR1 is MGHRA and CDR2 YSYEKL. Deletions cut 1 base from V and 1 base from J, with 13 bases between. The CDR3 region has the DNA TGCGCCAGCAGCCAAGTTTTCGTGGAGGAGAACACTGAAGCTTTCTTT. The encoded protein is CASSQVFVEENTEAFF.

This CDR3 reads CAISALQDREDPTQYF. In DNA, the CDR3 is TGTGCCATCAGTGCCCTGCAGGACAGGGAAGACCCCACGCAGTATTTT. This chain uses TRBV10-3 with TRBJ2-3; the match to TRBD1 covers 8 bases. The V gene's germline CDR1 is ENHRY and CDR2 SYGVKD. The trim removed 4 bases at V and 9 bases at J, leaving 15 bases unmatched. The CDR3 is 16 residues long.

The V call is TRBV15, the J call TRBJ2-1; 8 bases are a match to TRBD2. The ends lost 0 bases at V and 8 bases at J; junction bases unmatched: 9. CDR1 LNHNV and CDR2 YYDKDF come from the germline V gene (reference sequence). There are 16 residues in the CDR3. The CDR3 sequence: CATSRDPGGPSDEQFF. CDR3 in DNA: TGTGCCACCAGCAGAGATCCGGGAGGGCCATCGGATGAGCAGTTCTTC. The full variable domain, with the rest looked up from reference TRBV15 and TRBJ2-1, is DAMVIQNPRYQVTQFGKPVTLSCSQTLNHNVMYWYQQKSSQAPKLLFHYYDKDFNNEADTPDNFQSRRPNTSFCFLDIRSPGLGDTAMYLCATSRDPGGPSDEQFFGPGTRLTVL.

The chain links TRBV5-1 to TRBJ2-3; TRBD2 agrees at 7 bases. CDR1 SGHRS and CDR2 YFSETQ come from the germline V gene. Losses at the gene ends were 1 base for V and 3 bases for J; bases not matched to a gene: 8. This CDR3 is 16 amino acids long. The CDR3 DNA reads TGCGCCAGCAGCTTGTGGGGCGGGAGAGGAACAGATACGCAGTATTTT. It is translated as CASSLWGGRGTDTQYF.

The rearrangement uses TRBV2 and TRBJ2-7, with 7 bases aligning to TRBD1. Germline-derived CDR1 and CDR2 are SNHLY and FYNNEI. This CDR3 comprises 14 residues. Trimming removed 6 bases from V and 5 bases from J; junction bases left unmatched: 10. The CDR3 DNA reads TGTGCCAGCAGGATGAACAGGGGTTTCCACGAGCAGTACTTC. It is translated as CASRMNRGFHEQYF. The full variable domain, completed using reference TRBV2 and TRBJ2-7, is EPEVTQTPSHQVTQMGQEVILRCVPISNHLYFYWYRQILGQKVEFLVSFYNNEISEKSEIFDDQFSVERPDGSNFTLKIRSTKLEDSAMYFCASRMNRGFHEQYFGPGTRLTVT.

This chain joins TRBV19 and TRBJ2-7; the D gene could be TRBD1 or TRBD2 (5 bases each). This CDR3 spans 13 amino acids. V was trimmed by 2 bases and J by 4 bases, leaving 9 bases between them. Looked up from germline, CDR1 is LNHDA and CDR2 is SQIVND (reference sequence). The CDR3 loop is CASSIIGAYEQYF. The CDR3, as DNA: TGTGCCAGTAGTATAATCGGGGCGTACGAGCAGTACTTC.

This rearrangement joins TRBV4-1 to TRBJ2-7; D ambiguous. Germline CDR1 and CDR2: MGHRA and YSYEKL. The CDR3 totals 16 residues. V lost 0 bases and J 3 bases, leaving 15 bases between the germline ends. The CDR3 region has the DNA TGCGCCAGCAGCCAAGATGCCGGTCTCCTCTTCTACGAGCAGTACTTC. It codes for CASSQDAGLLFYEQYF.

Here the CDR3 reads CASSAGQGVGANVLTF. Here the CDR3 DNA reads TGTGCCAGCAGCGCCGGACAGGGGGTCGGGGCCAACGTCCTGACTTTC. V usage is TRBV11-3 and J usage is TRBJ2-6; the match to TRBD1 covers 10 bases. V was clipped by 5 bases and J by 4 bases; unmatched bases: 5. CDR1 is SGHNT, CDR2 YENEEA, per germline. The CDR3 is made up of 16 amino acids.